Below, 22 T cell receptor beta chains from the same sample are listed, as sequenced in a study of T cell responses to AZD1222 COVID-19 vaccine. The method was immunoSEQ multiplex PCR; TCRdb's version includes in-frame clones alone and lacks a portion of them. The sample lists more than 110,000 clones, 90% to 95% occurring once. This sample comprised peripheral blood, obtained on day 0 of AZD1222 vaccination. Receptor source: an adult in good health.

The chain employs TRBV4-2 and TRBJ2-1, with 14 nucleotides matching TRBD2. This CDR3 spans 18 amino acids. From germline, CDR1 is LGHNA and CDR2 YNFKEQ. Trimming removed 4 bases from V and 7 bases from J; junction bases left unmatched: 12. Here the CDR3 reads CASSPKLTSGRAGNEQFF. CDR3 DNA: TGTGCCAGCAGCCCCAAATTGACTAGCGGGAGGGCCGGGAATGAGCAGTTCTTC.

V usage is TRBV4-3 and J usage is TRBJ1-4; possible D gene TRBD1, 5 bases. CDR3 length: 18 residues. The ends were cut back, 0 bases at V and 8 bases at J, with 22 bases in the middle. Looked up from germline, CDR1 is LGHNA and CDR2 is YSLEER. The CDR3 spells CASSQERLDMAGSEKLFF. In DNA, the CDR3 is TGCGCCAGCAGCCAAGAAAGGCTGGACATGGCTGGGAGCGAAAAACTGTTTTTT.

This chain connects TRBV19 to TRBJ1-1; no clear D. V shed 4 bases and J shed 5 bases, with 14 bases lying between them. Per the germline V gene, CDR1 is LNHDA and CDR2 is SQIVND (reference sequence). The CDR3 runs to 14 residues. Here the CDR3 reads CASSTGLIRTEAFF. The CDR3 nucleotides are TGTGCCAGTAGTACAGGACTAATTCGGACTGAAGCTTTCTTT.

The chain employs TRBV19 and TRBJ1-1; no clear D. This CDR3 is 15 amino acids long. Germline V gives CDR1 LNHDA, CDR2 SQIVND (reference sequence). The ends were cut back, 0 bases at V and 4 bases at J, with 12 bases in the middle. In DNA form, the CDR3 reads TGTGCCAGTAGTATAGAAACAGCTATGGTCACTGAAGCTTTCTTT. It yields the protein CASSIETAMVTEAFF.

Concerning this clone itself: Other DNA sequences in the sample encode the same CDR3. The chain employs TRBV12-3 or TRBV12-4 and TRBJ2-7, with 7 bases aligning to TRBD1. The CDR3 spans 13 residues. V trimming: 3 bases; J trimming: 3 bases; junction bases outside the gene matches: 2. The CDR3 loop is CASSLGQNYEQYF. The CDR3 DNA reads TGTGCCAGCAGTTTGGGACAGAACTACGAGCAGTACTTC.

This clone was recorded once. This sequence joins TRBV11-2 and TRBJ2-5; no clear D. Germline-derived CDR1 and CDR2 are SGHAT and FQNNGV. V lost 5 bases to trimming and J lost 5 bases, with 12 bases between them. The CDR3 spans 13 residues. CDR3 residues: CASSPMGSETQYF. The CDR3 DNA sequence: TGTGCCAGCAGCCCTATGGGTAGTGAGACCCAGTACTTC.

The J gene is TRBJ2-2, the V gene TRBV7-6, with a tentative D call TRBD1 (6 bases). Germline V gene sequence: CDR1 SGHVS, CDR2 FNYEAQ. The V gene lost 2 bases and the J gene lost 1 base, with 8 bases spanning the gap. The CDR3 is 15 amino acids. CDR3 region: CASSLMTGNTGELFF. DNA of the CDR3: TGTGCCAGCAGCTTAATGACAGGGAACACCGGGGAGCTGTTTTTT. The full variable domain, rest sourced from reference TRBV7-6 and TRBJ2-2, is GAGVSQSPRYKVTKRGQDVALRCDPISGHVSLYWYRQALGQGPEFLTYFNYEAQQDKSGLPNDRFSAERPEGSISTLTIQRTEQRDSAMYRCASSLMTGNTGELFFGEGSRLTVL.

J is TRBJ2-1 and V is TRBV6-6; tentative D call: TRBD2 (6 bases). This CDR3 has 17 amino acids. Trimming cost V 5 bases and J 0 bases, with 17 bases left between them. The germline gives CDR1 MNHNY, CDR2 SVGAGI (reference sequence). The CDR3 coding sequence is TGTGCCAGCAGTCGCCCCAGGACGGAGGGCTCCTACAATGAGCAGTTCTTC. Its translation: CASSRPRTEGSYNEQFF.

The CDR3 spells CASSPLTGSGYTF. CDR3 nucleotides: TGTGCCAGCAGCCCGTTGACAGGCTCCGGCTACACCTTC. The gene calls are TRBV7-2 and TRBJ1-2; possibly TRBD1 for D (6 bases). The CDR3 totals 13 residues. Trimming pared 5 bases from V and 8 bases from J, leaving 15 bases between. The V gene's germline CDR1 is SGHTA and CDR2 FQGNSA.

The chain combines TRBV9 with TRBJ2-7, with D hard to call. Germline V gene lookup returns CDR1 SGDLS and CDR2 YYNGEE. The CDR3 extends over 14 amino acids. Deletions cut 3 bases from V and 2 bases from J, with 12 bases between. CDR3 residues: CASSGGRAPYEQYF. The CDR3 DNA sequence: TGTGCCAGCAGCGGGGGTCGGGCCCCCTACGAGCAGTACTTC.

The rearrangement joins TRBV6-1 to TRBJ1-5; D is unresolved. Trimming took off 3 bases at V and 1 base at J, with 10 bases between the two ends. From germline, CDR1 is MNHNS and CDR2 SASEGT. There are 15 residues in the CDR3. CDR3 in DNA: TGTGCCAGCAGTGAGCAGAGGTGGAGCAATCAGCCCCAGCATTTT. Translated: CASSEQRWSNQPQHF.

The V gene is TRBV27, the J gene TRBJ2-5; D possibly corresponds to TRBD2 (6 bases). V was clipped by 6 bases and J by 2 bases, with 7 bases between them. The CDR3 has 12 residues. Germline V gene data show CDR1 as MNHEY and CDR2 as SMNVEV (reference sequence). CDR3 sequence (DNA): TGTGCCAGCAGGGGACTTCAAGAGACCCAGTACTTC. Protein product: CASRGLQETQYF.

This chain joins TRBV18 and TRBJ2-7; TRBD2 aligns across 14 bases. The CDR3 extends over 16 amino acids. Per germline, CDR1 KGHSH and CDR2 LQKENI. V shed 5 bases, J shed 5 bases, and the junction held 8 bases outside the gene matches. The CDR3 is CASSSTSGRANNEQYF. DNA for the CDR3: TGTGCCAGCTCATCGACTAGCGGGAGGGCTAACAACGAGCAGTACTTC.

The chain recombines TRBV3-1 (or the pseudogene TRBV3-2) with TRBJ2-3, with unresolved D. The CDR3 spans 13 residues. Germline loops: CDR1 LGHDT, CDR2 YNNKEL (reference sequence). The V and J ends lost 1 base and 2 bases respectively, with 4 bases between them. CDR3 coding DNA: TGTGCCAGCAGCCAAGGTTACACAGATACGCAGTATTTT. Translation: CASSQGYTDTQYF.

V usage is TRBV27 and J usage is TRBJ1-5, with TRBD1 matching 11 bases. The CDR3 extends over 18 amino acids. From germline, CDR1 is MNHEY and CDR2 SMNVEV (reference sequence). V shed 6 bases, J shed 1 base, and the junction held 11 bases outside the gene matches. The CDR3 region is CASSLTDRGRLSNQPQHF. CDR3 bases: TGTGCCAGCAGCCTTACGGACAGGGGGCGGCTGAGCAATCAGCCCCAGCATTTT.

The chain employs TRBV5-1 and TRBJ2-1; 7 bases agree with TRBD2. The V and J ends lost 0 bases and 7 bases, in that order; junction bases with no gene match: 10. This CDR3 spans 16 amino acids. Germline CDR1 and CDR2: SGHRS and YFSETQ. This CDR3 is CASSLVLAGASNEQFF. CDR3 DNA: TGCGCCAGCAGCTTGGTTCTGGCGGGAGCCTCGAATGAGCAGTTCTTC.

CDR3 coding DNA: TGTGCCTGGAGTGTAGCAGGGGGCCGGTATGGCTACACCTTC. This sequence encodes CAWSVAGGRYGYTF. V is TRBV30 and J is TRBJ1-2; 8 nucleotides line up with TRBD1. This CDR3 has 14 amino acids. The V and J ends lost 0 bases and 5 bases, in that order; junction bases with no gene match: 5. Germline loops: CDR1 GTSNPN, CDR2 SVGIG (reference sequence).

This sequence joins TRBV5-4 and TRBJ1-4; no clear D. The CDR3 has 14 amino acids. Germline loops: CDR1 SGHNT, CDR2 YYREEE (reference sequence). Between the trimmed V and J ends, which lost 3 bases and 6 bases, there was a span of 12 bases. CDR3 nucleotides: TGTGCCAGCAGCTCGCCGGACGGGGATGAAAAACTGTTTTTT. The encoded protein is CASSSPDGDEKLFF.

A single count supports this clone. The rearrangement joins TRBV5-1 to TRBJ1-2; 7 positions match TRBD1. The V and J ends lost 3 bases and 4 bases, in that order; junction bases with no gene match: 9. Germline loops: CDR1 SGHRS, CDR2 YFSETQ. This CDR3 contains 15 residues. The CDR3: CASSSEGGQSYGYTF. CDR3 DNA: TGCGCCAGCAGCTCGGAGGGGGGACAGAGCTATGGCTACACCTTC.

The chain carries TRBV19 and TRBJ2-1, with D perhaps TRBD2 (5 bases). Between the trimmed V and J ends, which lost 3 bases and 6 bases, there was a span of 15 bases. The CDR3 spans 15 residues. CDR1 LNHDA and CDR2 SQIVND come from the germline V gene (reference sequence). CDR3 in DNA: TGTGCCAGTAGTATCAGCGGATATGCTGGCAATGAGCAGTTCTTC. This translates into CASSISGYAGNEQFF.

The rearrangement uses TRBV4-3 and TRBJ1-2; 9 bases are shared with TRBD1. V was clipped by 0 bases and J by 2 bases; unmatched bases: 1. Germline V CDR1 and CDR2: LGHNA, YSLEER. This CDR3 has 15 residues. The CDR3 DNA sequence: TGCGCCAGCAGCCAAGAGGGGACAGGGAACTATGGCTACACCTTC. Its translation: CASSQEGTGNYGYTF.

The CDR3 spells CASSLQGLTTEAFF. CDR3 DNA: TGCGCCAGCAGCTTGCAGGGTCTGACCACTGAAGCTTTCTTT. The rearrangement uses TRBV5-1 and TRBJ1-1, with D tentatively TRBD1 (5 bases). Trimming stripped 1 base from V and 4 bases from J, with 11 bases between. The CDR3 has 14 residues. CDR1 is SGHRS and CDR2 is YFSETQ in the germline V gene.